The source of this TCR beta chain is a study of beta chain features in type 1 diabetes. This clone showed up just a few times. Its target is unknown. From germline, CDR1 is MNHEY and CDR2 SVGAGI. The CDR3 has 15 amino acids. The ends were cut back, 7 bases at V and 5 bases at J, with 21 bases in the middle. Study results and limitations: Among all four CD4+ subsets, Type 1 diabetes patients had TCRB CDR3s that were moderately but significantly shorter.

Isolated RNA was reverse transcribed in full, so expressed TCRB transcripts were sequenced. The assay was immunoSEQ multiplex PCR, and TCRdb's table has in-frame clones only and misses some. Found here are a few hundred thousand clones, roughly 13% of them singletons; the top ten hold nearly 0.015%. Sample: naive CD4+ T cells from blood. V is TRBV6-5 and J is TRBJ2-7; tentatively, D is TRBD1 (6 bases). The TCR originated in a woman under 30 with type 1 diabetes. The CDR3 protein is CASNDAGVGSNEQYF. The CDR3 DNA follows: TGTGCCAGCAACGACGCAGGGGTGGGGTCCAACGAGCAGTACTTC.